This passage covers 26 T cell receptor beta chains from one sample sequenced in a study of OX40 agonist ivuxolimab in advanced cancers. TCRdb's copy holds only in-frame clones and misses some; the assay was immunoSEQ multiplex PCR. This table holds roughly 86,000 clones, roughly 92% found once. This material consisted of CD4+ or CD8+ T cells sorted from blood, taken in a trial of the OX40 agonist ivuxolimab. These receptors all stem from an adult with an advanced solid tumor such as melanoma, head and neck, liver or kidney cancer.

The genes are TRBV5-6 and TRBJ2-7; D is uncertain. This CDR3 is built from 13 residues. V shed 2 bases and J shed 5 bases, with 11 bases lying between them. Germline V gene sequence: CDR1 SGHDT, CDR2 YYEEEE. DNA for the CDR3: TGTGCCAGCAGCTTTGGGTTCTTGGACGAGCAGTACTTC. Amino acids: CASSFGFLDEQYF.

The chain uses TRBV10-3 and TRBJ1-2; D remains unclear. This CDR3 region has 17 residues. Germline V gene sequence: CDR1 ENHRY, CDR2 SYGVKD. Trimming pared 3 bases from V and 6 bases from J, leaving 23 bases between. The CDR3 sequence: CAISDRIRVVDADGYTF. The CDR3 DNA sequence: TGTGCCATCAGTGACAGGATTCGAGTTGTGGATGCGGATGGCTACACCTTC.

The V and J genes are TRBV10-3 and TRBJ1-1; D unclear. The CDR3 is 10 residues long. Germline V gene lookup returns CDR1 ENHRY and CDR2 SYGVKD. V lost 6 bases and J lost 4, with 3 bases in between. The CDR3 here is CAISPTEAFF. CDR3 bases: TGTGCCATCAGCCCCACTGAAGCTTTCTTT.

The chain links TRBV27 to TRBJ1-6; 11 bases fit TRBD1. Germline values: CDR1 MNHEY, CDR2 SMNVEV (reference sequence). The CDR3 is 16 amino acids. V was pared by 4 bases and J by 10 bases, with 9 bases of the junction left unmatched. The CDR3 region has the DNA TGTGCCAGCAGTTCGAACAAGGACAGGGGGCTGTCACCCCTCCACTTT. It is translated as CASSSNKDRGLSPLHF.

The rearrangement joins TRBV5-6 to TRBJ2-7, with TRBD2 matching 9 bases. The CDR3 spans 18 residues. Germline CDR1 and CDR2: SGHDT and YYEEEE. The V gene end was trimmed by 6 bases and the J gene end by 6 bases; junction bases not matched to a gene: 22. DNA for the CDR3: TGTGCCAGCAACTTCCGATATTTTCGGACTAGCGAGAAATCCGAGCAGTACTTC. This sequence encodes CASNFRYFRTSEKSEQYF.

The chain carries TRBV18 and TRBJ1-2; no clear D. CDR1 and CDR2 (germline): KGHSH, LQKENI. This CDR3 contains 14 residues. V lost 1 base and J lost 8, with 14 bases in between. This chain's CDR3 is CASSPLPESRGYTF. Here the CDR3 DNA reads TGTGCCAGCTCACCACTACCGGAGTCCAGGGGCTACACCTTC.

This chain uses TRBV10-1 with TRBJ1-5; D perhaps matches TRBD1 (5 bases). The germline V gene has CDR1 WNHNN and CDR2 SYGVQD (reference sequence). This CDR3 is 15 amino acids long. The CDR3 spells CAGGAGMNSNQPQHF. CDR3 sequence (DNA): TGCGCGGGAGGGGCAGGGATGAATAGCAATCAGCCCCAGCATTTT.

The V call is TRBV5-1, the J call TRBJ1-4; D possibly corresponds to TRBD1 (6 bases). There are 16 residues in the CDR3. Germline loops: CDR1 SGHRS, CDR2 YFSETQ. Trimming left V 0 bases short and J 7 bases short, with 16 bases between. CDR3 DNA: TGCGCCAGCAGCTTGGCCGGACAGATAGGAGGTGAAAAACTGTTTTTT. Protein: CASSLAGQIGGEKLFF.

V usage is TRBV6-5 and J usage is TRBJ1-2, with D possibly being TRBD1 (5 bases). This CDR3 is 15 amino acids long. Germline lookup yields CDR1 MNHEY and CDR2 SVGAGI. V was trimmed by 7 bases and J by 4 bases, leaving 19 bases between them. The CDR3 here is CASTLDVRASYGYTF. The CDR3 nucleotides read TGTGCCAGCACCCTGGATGTCAGGGCCTCCTATGGCTACACCTTC.

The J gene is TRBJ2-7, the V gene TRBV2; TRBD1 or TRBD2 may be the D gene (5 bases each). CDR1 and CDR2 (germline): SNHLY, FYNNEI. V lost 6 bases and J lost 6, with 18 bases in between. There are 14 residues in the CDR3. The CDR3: CASSIPGAPFEQYF. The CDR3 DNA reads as TGTGCCAGCAGCATTCCCGGGGCCCCTTTCGAGCAGTACTTC.

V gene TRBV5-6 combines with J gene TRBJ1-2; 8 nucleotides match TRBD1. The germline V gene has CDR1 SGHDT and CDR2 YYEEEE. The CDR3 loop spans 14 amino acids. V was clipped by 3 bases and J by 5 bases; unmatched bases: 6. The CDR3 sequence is CASSSPGTGYGYTF. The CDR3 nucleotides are TGTGCCAGCAGCTCTCCCGGGACAGGTTATGGCTACACCTTC.

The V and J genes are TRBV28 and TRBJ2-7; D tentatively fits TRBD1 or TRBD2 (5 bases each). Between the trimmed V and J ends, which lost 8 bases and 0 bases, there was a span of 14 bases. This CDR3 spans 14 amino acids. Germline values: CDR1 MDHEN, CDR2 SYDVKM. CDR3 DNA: TGTGCCAGCTATACTCCCGGGACCTCCTACGAGCAGTACTTC. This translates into CASYTPGTSYEQYF.

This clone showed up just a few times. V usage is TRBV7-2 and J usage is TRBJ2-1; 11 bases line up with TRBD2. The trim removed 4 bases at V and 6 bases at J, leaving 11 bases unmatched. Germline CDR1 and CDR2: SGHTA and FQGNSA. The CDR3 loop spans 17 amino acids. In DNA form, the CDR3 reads TGTGCCAGCAGCTCGTTAAATAGCGGGAGGGTAACCAATGAGCAGTTCTTC. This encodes CASSSLNSGRVTNEQFF. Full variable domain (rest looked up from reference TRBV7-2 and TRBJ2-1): GAGVSQSPSNKVTEKGKDVELRCDPISGHTALYWYRQSLGQGLEFLIYFQGNSAPDKSGLPSDRFSAERTGGSVSTLTIQRTQQEDSAVYLCASSSLNSGRVTNEQFFGPGTRLTVL.

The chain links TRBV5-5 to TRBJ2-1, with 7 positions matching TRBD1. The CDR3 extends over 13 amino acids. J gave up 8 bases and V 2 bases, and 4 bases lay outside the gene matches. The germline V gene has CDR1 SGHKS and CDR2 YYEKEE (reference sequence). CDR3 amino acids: CASSFNRGDEQFF. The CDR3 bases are TGTGCCAGCAGCTTCAACAGGGGCGATGAGCAGTTCTTC.

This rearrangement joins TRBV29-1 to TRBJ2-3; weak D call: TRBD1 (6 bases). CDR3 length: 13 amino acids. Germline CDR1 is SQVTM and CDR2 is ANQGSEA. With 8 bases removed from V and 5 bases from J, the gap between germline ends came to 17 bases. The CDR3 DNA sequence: TGCAGCAGAAGCCAGGGGCCCCGAGATACGCAGTATTTT. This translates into CSRSQGPRDTQYF.

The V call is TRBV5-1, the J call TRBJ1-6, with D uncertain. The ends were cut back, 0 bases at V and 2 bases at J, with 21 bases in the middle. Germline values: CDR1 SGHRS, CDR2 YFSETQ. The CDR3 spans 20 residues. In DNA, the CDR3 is TGCGCCAGCAGCTTGGCCCCTTCCCCACTCGTGTCACCCTATAATTCACCCCTCCACTTT. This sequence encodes CASSLAPSPLVSPYNSPLHF.

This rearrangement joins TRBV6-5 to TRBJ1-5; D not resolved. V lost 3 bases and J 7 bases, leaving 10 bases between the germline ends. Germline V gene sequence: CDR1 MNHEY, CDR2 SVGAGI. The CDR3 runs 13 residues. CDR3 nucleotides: TGTGCCAGCAGTTATGGTAGAGGACAGCCCCAGCATTTT. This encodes CASSYGRGQPQHF.

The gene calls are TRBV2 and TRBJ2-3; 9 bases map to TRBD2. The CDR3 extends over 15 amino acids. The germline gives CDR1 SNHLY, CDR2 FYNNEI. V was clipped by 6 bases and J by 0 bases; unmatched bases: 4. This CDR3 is CASRDTSGSTDTQYF. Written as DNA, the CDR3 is TGTGCCAGCAGAGACACTAGCGGGAGCACAGATACGCAGTATTTT.

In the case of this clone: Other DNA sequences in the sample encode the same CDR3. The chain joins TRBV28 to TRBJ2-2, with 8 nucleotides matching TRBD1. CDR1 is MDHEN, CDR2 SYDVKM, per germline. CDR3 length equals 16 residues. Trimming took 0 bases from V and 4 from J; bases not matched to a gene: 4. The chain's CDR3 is CASSLWGRGRTGELFF. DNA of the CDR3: TGTGCCAGCAGTTTATGGGGCAGGGGGCGCACCGGGGAGCTGTTTTTT.

CDR3 nucleotides: TGTGCCAGCAGTTCCATGGGGGACTATGGCTACACCTTC. Translation gives CASSSMGDYGYTF. The J gene is TRBJ1-2, the V gene TRBV6-5; D perhaps matches TRBD1 (5 bases). The CDR3 consists of 13 residues. V shed 4 bases and J shed 3 bases, with 9 bases lying between them. Germline V gene sequence: CDR1 MNHEY, CDR2 SVGAGI.

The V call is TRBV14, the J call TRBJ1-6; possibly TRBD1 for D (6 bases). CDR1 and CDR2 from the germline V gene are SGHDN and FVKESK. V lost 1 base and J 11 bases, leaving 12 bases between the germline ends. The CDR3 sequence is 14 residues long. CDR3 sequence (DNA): TGTGCCAGCAGCCAAGTAGGAAGGACAGCACCCCTCCACTTT. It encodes CASSQVGRTAPLHF.

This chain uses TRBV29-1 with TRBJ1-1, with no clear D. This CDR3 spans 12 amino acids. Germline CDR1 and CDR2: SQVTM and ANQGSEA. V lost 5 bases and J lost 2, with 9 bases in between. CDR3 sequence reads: CSVLVINTEAFF. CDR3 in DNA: TGCAGCGTTCTGGTTATCAACACTGAAGCTTTCTTT.

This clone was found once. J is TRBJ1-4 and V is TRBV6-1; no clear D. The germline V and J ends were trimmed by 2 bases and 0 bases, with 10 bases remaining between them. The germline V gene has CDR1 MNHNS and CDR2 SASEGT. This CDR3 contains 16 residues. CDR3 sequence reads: CASSEKGIATNEKLFF. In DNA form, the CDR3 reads TGTGCCAGCAGTGAAAAAGGGATAGCAACTAATGAAAAACTGTTTTTT.

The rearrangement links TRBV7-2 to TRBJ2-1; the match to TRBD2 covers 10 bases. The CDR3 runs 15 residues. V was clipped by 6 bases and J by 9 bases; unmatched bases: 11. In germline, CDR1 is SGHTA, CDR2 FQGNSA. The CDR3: CASRPSSGGAGEQFF. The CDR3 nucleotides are TGTGCCAGCAGACCGTCGAGCGGGGGGGCCGGTGAGCAGTTCTTC.

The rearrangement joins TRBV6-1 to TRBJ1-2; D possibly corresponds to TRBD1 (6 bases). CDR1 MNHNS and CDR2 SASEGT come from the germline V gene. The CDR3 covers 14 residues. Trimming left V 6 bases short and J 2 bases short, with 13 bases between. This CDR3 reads CASSLRGGNYGYTF. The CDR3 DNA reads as TGTGCCAGCAGCCTTCGAGGGGGAAACTATGGCTACACCTTC.

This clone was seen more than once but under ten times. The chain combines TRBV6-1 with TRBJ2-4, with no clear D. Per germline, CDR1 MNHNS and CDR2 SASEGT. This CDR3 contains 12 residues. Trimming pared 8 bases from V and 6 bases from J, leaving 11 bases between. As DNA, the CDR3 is TGTGCCAGCTCTTTCCCGGGAAACATTCAGTACTTC. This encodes CASSFPGNIQYF.